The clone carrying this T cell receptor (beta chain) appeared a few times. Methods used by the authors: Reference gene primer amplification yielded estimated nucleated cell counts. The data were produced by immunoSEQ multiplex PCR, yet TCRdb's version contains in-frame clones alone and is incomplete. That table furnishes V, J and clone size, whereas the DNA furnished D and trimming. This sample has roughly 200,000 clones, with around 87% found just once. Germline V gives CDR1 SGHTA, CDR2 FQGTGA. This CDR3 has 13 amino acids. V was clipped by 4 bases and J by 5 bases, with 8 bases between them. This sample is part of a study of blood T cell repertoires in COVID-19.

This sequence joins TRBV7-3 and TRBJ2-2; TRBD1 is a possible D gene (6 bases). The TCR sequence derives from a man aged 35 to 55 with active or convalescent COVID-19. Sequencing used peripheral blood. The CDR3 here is CASSSGVTGELFF. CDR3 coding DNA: TGTGCCAGCAGCTCAGGGGTTACCGGGGAGCTGTTTTTT.